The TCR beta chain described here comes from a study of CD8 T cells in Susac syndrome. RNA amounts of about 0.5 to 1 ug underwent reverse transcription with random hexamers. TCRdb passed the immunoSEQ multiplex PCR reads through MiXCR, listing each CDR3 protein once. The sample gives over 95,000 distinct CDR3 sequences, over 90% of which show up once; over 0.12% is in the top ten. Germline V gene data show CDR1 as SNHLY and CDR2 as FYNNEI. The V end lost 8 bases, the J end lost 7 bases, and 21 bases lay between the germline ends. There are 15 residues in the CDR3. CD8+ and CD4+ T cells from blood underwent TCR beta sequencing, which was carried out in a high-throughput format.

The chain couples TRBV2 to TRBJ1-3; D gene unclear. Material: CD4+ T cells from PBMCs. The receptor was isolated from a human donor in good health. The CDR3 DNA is TGTGCCAGCGACTCCCAAGCGACAAATGGCAACACCATATATTTT. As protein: CASDSQATNGNTIYF. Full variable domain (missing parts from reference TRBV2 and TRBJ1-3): EPEVTQTPSHQVTQMGQEVILRCVPISNHLYFYWYRQILGQKVEFLVSFYNNEISEKSEIFDDQFSVERPDGSNFTLKIRSTKLEDSAMYFCASDSQATNGNTIYFGEGSWLTVV.